The 16 T cell receptor beta chains given below trace back to one sample, sequenced in a study of CD8 T cells in ankylosing spondylitis. Using its own MiXCR run on the 5' RACE reads, TCRdb lists one record per CDR3 protein. The table includes over 30,000 distinct CDR3 sequences, over 10% detected once. The sequencing sample was made of synovial fluid, either unsorted or a sorted T cell fraction (not recorded which). These receptors all stem from a male donor with ankylosing spondylitis.

This clonotype occurred many times. The J gene is TRBJ2-7, the V gene TRBV4-2; no definite D call. CDR1 is LGHNA, CDR2 YNFKEQ, per germline. Trimming stripped 1 base from V and 1 base from J, with 5 bases between. The CDR3 contains 13 residues. CDR3 DNA: TGTGCCAGCAGCCAAGTTCGGTCCTACGAGCAGTACTTC. The encoded protein is CASSQVRSYEQYF.

This chain connects TRBV20-1 to TRBJ2-3, with D perhaps matching TRBD1 or TRBD2 (5 bases each). Deletions cut 3 bases from V and 0 bases from J, with 16 bases between. The CDR3 sequence is 16 residues long. CDR1 and CDR2 from the germline V gene are DFQATT and SNEGSKA (reference sequence). The CDR3 DNA reads TGCAGTGCTAGCTCCGGGACCCCGGGGAGCACAGATACGCAGTATTTT. Its translation is CSASSGTPGSTDTQYF.

V gene TRBV12-5 combines with J gene TRBJ2-3, with D perhaps matching TRBD2 (5 bases). Germline CDR1 reads LGHNT; CDR2 reads FRNRAP. This CDR3 spans 13 amino acids. Trimming took 6 bases from V and 6 from J, leaving 13 bases between them. CDR3 sequence (DNA): TGTGCTAGTGGATTTCATCCGGGGGATACGCAGTATTTT. The encoded protein is CASGFHPGDTQYF. Drawing the rest from reference TRBV12-5 and TRBJ2-3, the complete variable domain is DARVTQTPRHKVTEMGQEVTMRCQPILGHNTVFWYRQTMMQGLELLAYFRNRAPLDDSGMPKDRFSAEMPDATLATLKIQPSEPRDSAVYFCASGFHPGDTQYFGPGTRLTVL.

There are a few counts of this clonotype. The chain carries TRBV6-2 or TRBV6-3 and TRBJ2-1; D is uncertain. There are 12 residues in the CDR3. Trimming stripped 6 bases from V and 6 bases from J, with 9 bases between. Germline CDR1 is MNHEY and CDR2 is SVGEGT. Here the CDR3 reads CASSQFRNEQFF. CDR3 sequence (DNA): TGTGCCAGCAGCCAATTCCGCAATGAGCAGTTCTTC.

This clonotype was seen ten or more times. The genes are TRBV27 and TRBJ2-1; tentative D call: TRBD2 (6 bases). CDR1 is MNHEY and CDR2 is SMNVEV in the germline V gene (reference sequence). The V end lost 8 bases, the J end lost 5 bases, and 16 bases lay between the germline ends. The CDR3 loop spans 14 amino acids. CDR3 residues: CASRRGGVNNEQFF. CDR3 in DNA: TGTGCCAGCCGGCGGGGCGGGGTAAACAATGAGCAGTTCTTC.

The table lists this clonotype with a few counts. The chain employs TRBV14 and TRBJ2-7; 7 bases fit TRBD2. Germline-derived CDR1 and CDR2 are SGHDN and FVKESK. The V segment lost 2 bases and the J segment 5 bases; nucleotides outside the gene matches: 9. The CDR3 length is 15 residues. The CDR3 coding sequence is TGTGCCAGCAGCCAACAGCGGGGACTCCTACACGAGCAGTACTTC. Protein product: CASSQQRGLLHEQYF.

This clonotype was seen a handful of times. This rearrangement joins TRBV5-1 to TRBJ2-1, with D perhaps TRBD1 or TRBD2 (5 bases each). Trimming shortened V by 4 bases and J by 4 bases, and 24 bases separated the two germline ends. Germline CDR1 and CDR2: SGHRS and YFSETQ. This CDR3 contains 18 residues. The CDR3 nucleotides are TGCGCCAGCAGCGGCCGCTCGGGACCCCCTTCCAGGTACAATGAGCAGTTCTTC. The encoded protein is CASSGRSGPPSRYNEQFF.

There are many counts of this clonotype. This chain connects TRBV27 to TRBJ2-6; possible D gene TRBD1, 5 bases. Trimming took off 6 bases at V and 4 bases at J, with 16 bases between the two ends. The CDR3 is made up of 16 amino acids. CDR1 and CDR2 from the germline V gene are MNHEY and SMNVEV (reference sequence). The CDR3 bases are TGTGCCAGCAGCACGCACAGTGGGGCCGGGGCCAACGTCCTGACTTTC. Its protein product is CASSTHSGAGANVLTF.

This clonotype was seen ten or more times. The V gene is TRBV6-1, the J gene TRBJ2-1; 8 bases match TRBD2. After removal of 2 bases from V and 10 bases from J, the junction contained 7 bases not matched to a gene. Germline V CDR1 and CDR2: MNHNS, SASEGT. CDR3 length: 14 residues. CDR3 in amino acids: CASSERVAGREQFF. The DNA of the CDR3 is TGTGCCAGCAGTGAAAGGGTAGCGGGGAGAGAGCAGTTCTTC.

By share, this clonotype ranks as medium-sized. The rearrangement links TRBV28 to TRBJ1-5; D call uncertain. The CDR3 is 12 amino acids. V gave up 8 bases and J gave up 4 bases, with 9 bases separating them. The germline V gene has CDR1 MDHEN and CDR2 SYDVKM. CDR3 residues: CASRADNQPQHF. In DNA form, the CDR3 reads TGTGCCAGCCGAGCAGATAATCAGCCCCAGCATTTT.

The count of this clonotype is one. The rearrangement uses TRBV7-2 and TRBJ2-3, with D possibly being TRBD2 (5 bases). CDR1 and CDR2 from the germline V gene are SGHTA and FQGNSA. With 1 base removed from V and 7 bases from J, the gap between germline ends came to 9 bases. CDR3 size: 13 residues. This chain's CDR3 is CASSLEAENTQYF. DNA for the CDR3: TGTGCCAGCAGCTTAGAAGCGGAGAATACGCAGTATTTT. The full variable domain, with the rest looked up from reference TRBV7-2 and TRBJ2-3, is GAGVSQSPSNKVTEKGKDVELRCDPISGHTALYWYRQSLGQGLEFLIYFQGNSAPDKSGLPSDRFSAERTGGSVSTLTIQRTQQEDSAVYLCASSLEAENTQYFGPGTRLTVL.

This clonotype came up many times. V gene TRBV6-5 combines with J gene TRBJ2-1, with 7 positions matching TRBD2. The CDR3 runs 15 residues. Germline V gives CDR1 MNHEY, CDR2 SVGAGI. V trimming: 2 bases; J trimming: 4 bases; junction bases outside the gene matches: 5. CDR3 region: CASSYAGAGYNEQFF. The DNA of the CDR3 is TGTGCCAGCAGTTACGCGGGAGCTGGTTACAATGAGCAGTTCTTC.

This clonotype was detected ten times or more. V gene TRBV7-9 combines with J gene TRBJ2-7; possible D gene TRBD2, 6 bases. This CDR3 has 12 residues. CDR1 and CDR2 from the germline V gene are SEHNR and FQNEAQ (reference sequence). The germline V and J ends were trimmed by 5 bases and 5 bases, with 10 bases remaining between them. This chain's CDR3 is CASSPGVHEQYF. The CDR3 DNA reads as TGTGCCAGCAGCCCGGGGGTCCACGAGCAGTACTTC.

DNA for the CDR3: TGCGGAGGGGTGACTAGCGATTACAATGAGCAGTTCTTC. Translated, it gives CGGVTSDYNEQFF. J is TRBJ2-1 and V is TRBV20-1; 8 bases line up with TRBD2. CDR3 length equals 13 residues. Looked up from germline, CDR1 is DFQATT and CDR2 is SNEGSKA (reference sequence).

The chain has TRBV9 and TRBJ1-1; 8 nucleotides match TRBD1. Germline-derived CDR1 and CDR2 are SGDLS and YYNGEE. V was clipped by 4 bases and J by 3 bases; unmatched bases: 11. The length of the CDR3 is 16 residues. CDR3 loop: CASSPRGQGRDTEAFF. The CDR3 region has the DNA TGTGCCAGCAGCCCCCGAGGACAGGGAAGGGACACTGAAGCTTTCTTT.

This chain connects TRBV6-1 to TRBJ2-6; perhaps TRBD1 as D (6 bases). Trimming left V 8 bases short and J 4 bases short, with 15 bases between. The CDR3 contains 15 residues. Germline loops: CDR1 MNHNS, CDR2 SASEGT. The CDR3 sequence: CASGEQGTGANVLTF. The CDR3 DNA reads as TGTGCCAGCGGCGAACAGGGTACCGGGGCCAACGTCCTGACTTTC.